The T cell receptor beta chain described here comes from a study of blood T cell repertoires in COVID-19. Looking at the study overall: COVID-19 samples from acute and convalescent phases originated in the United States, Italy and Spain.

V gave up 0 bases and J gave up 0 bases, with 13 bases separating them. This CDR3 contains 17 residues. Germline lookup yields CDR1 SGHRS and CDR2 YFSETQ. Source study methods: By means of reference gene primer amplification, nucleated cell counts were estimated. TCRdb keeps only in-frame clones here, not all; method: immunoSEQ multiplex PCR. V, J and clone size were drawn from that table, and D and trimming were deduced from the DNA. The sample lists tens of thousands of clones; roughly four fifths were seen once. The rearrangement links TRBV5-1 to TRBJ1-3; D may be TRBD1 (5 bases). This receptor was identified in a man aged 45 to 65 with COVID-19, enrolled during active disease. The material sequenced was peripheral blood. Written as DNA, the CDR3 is TGCGCCAGCAGCTTGGGGTACCGCAGGGCCTCTGGAAACACCATATATTTT. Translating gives CASSLGYRRASGNTIYF.